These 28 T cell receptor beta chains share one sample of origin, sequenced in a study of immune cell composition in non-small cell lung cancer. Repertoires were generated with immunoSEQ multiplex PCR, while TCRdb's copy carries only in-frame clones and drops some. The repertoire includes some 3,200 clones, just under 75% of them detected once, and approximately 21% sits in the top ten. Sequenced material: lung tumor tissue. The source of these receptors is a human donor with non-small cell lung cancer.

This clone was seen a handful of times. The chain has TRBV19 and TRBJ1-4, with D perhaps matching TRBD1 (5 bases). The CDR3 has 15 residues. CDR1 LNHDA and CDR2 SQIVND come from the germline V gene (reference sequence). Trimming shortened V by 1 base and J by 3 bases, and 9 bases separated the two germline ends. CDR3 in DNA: TGTGCCAGTAGTATAGGGGGCGCGTCTAATGAAAAACTGTTTTTT. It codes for CASSIGGASNEKLFF.

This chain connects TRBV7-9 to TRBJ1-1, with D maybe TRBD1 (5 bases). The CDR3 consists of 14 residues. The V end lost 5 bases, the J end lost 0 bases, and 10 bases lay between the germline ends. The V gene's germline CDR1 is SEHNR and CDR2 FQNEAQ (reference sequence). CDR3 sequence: CASSGGSVNTEAFF. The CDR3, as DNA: TGTGCCAGCAGCGGGGGGAGCGTGAACACTGAAGCTTTCTTT. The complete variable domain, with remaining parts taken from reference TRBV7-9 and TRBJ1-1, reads DTGVSQNPRHKITKRGQNVTFRCDPISEHNRLYWYRQTLGQGPEFLTYFQNEAQLEKSRLLSDRFSAERPKGSFSTLEIQRTEQGDSAMYLCASSGGSVNTEAFFGQGTRLTVV.

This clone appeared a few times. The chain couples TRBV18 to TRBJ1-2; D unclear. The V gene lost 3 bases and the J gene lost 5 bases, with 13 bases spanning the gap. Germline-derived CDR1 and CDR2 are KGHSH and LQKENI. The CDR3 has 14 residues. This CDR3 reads CASSPDMSGYGYTF. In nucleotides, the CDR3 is TGTGCCAGCTCACCTGACATGTCTGGGTATGGCTACACCTTC.

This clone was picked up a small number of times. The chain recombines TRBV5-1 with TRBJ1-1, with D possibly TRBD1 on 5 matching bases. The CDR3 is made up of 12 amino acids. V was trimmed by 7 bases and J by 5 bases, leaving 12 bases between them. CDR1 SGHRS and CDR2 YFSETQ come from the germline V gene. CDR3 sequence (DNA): TGCGCCAGCGGATTGGAGGGGACTGAAGCTTTCTTT. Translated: CASGLEGTEAFF.

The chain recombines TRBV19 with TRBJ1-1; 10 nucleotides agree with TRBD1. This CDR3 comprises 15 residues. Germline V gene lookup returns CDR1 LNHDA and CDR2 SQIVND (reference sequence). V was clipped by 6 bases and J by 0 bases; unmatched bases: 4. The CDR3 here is CASRSGTGVNTEAFF. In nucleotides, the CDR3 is TGTGCCAGTAGGTCCGGGACAGGGGTGAACACTGAAGCTTTCTTT.

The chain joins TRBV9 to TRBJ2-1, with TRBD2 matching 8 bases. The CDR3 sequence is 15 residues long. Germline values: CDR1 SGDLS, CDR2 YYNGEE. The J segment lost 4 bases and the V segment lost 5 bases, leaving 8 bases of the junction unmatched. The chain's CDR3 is CASSQRGGDYNEQFF. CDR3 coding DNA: TGTGCCAGCAGTCAACGGGGGGGCGATTACAATGAGCAGTTCTTC.

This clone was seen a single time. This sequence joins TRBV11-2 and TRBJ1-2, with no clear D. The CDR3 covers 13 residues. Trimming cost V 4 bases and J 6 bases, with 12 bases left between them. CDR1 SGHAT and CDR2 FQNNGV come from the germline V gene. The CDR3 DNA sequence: TGTGCCAGCAGCTCATTAGCGGGGAATGGCTACACCTTC. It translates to CASSSLAGNGYTF.

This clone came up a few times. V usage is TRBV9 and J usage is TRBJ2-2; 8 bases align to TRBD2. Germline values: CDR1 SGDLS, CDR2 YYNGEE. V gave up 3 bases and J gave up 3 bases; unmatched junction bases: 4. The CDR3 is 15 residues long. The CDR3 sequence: CASSGAGGDTGELFF. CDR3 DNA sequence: TGTGCCAGCAGCGGGGCGGGAGGTGACACCGGGGAGCTGTTTTTT.

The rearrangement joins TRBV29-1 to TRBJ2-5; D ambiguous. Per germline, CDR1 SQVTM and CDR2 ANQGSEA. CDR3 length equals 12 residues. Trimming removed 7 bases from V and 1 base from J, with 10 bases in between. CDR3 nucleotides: TGCAGCGCCGCCCAGCGCCAAGAGACCCAGTACTTC. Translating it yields CSAAQRQETQYF.

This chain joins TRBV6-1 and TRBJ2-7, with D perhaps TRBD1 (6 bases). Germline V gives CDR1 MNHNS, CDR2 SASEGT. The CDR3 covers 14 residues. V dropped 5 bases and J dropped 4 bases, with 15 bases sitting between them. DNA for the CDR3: TGTGCCAGCAGTCTAGGACAGCAGAATTACGAGCAGTACTTC. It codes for CASSLGQQNYEQYF.

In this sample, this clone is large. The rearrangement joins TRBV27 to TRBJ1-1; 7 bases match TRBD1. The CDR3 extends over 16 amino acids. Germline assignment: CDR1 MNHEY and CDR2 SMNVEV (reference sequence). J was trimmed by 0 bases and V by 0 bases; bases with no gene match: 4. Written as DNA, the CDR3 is TGTGCCAGCAGTTTATCGAAGACAGGGATGAACACTGAAGCTTTCTTT. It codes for CASSLSKTGMNTEAFF.

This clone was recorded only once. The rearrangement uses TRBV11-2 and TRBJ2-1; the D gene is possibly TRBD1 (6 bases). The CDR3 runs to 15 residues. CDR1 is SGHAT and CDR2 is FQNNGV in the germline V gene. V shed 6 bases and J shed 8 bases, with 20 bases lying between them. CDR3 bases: TGTGCCAGCAGACCACCGGGACATCTAGGCCATGAGCAGTTCTTC. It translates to CASRPPGHLGHEQFF.

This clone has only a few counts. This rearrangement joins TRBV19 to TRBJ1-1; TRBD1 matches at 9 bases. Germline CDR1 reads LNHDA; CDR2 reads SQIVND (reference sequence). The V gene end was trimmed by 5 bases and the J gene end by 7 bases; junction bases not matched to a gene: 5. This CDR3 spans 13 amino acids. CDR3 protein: CASSRTGVDEAFF. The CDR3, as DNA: TGTGCCAGTAGTCGGACAGGGGTCGATGAAGCTTTCTTT.

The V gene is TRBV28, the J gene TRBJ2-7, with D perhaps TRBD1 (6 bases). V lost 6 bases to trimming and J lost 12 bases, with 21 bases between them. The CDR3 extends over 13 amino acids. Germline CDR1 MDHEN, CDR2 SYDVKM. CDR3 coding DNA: TGTGCCAGCAGCCTTACTGAACAGGGCCCCAGGTACTTC. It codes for CASSLTEQGPRYF.

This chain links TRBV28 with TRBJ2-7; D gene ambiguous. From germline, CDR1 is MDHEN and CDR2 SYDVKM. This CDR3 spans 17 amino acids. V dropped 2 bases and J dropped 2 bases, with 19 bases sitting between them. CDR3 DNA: TGTGCCAGCAGTTTACCTACTCGCGGAGATATCCCCTACGAGCAGTACTTC. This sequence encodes CASSLPTRGDIPYEQYF.

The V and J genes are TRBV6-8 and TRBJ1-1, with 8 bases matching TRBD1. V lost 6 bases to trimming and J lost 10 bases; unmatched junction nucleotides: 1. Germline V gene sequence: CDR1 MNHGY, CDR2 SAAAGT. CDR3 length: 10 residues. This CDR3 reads CASRDRVAFF. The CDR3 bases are TGTGCCAGCAGGGACAGGGTAGCTTTCTTT.

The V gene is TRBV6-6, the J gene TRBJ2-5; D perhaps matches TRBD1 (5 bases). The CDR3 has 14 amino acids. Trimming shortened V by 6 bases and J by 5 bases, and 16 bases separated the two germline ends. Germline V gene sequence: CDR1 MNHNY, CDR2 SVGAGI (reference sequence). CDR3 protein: CASRSISRVETQYF. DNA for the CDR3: TGTGCCAGCAGGTCTATCTCCAGGGTTGAGACCCAGTACTTC.

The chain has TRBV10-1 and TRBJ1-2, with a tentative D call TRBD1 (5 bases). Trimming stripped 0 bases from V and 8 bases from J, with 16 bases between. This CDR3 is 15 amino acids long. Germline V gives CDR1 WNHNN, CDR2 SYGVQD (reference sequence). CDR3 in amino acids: CASSESTWDLGGYTF. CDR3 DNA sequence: TGCGCCAGCAGTGAGTCGACTTGGGACTTAGGGGGCTACACCTTC.

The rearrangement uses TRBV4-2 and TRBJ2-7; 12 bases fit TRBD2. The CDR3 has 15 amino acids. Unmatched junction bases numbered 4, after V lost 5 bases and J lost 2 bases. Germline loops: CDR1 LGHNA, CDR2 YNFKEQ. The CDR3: CASSSGLAGTYEQYF. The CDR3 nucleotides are TGTGCCAGCAGCTCCGGACTAGCGGGAACCTACGAGCAGTACTTC.

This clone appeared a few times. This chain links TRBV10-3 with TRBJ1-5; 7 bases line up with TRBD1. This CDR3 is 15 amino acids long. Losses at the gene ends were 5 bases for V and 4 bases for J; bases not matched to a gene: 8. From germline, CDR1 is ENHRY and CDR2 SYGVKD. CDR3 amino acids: CAISPELQGNQPQHF. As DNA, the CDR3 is TGTGCCATCAGTCCAGAATTACAGGGGAATCAGCCCCAGCATTTT.

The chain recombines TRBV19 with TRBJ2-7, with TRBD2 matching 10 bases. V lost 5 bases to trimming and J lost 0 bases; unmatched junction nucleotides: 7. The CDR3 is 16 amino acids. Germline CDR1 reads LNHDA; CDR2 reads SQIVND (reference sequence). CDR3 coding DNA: TGTGCCAGTAGTGCCCAGGCTAGCGGGAGCTCCTACGAGCAGTACTTC. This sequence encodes CASSAQASGSSYEQYF. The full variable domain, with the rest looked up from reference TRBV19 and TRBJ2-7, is DGGITQSPKYLFRKEGQNVTLSCEQNLNHDAMYWYRQDPGQGLRLIYYSQIVNDFQKGDIAEGYSVSREKKESFPLTVTSAQKNPTAFYLCASSAQASGSSYEQYFGPGTRLTVT.

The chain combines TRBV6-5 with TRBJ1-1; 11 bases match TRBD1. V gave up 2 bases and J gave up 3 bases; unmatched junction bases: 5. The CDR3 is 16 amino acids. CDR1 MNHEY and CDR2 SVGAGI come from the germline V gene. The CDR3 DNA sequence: TGTGCCAGCAGTTACGGGGGGACAGGGGGAGACACTGAAGCTTTCTTT. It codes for CASSYGGTGGDTEAFF.

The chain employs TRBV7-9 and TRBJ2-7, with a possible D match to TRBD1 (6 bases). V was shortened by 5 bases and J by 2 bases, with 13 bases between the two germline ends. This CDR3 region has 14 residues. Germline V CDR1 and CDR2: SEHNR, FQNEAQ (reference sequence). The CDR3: CASSGDRWTYEQYF. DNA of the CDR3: TGTGCCAGCAGCGGAGACAGGTGGACCTACGAGCAGTACTTC.

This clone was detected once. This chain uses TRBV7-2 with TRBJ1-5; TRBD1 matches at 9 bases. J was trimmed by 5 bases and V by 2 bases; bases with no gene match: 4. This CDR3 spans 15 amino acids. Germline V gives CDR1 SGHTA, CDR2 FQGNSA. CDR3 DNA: TGTGCCAGCAGCTTACGGCGACAGGGGGATCAGCCCCAGCATTTT. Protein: CASSLRRQGDQPQHF.

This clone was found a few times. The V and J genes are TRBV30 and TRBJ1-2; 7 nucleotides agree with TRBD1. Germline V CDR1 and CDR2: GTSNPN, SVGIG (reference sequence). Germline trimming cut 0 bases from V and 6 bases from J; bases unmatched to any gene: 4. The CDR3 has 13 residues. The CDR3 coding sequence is TGTGCCTGGAGTGTACAGGGGATCCATGGCTACACCTTC. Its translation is CAWSVQGIHGYTF.

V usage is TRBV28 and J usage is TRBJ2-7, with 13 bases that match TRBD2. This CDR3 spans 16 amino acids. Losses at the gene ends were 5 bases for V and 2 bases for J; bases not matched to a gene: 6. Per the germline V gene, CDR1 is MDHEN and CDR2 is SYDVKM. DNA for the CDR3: TGTGCCAGCAGTCTATCCGGGACTAGCGGGGCCTACGAGCAGTACTTC. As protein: CASSLSGTSGAYEQYF.

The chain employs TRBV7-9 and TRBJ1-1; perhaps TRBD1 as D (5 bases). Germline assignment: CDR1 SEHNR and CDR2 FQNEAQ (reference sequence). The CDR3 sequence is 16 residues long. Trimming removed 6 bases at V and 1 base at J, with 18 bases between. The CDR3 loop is CASSVNPRVRNTEAFF. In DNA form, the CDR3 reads TGTGCCAGCAGTGTAAATCCCAGGGTACGGAACACTGAAGCTTTCTTT.

This CDR3 reads CASSTKTSGFSDTQYF. The CDR3 bases are TGCGCCAGCAGCACGAAGACTAGCGGGTTTTCAGATACGCAGTATTTT. V usage is TRBV5-1 and J usage is TRBJ2-3, with 10 bases aligning to TRBD2. This CDR3 has 16 residues. V gave up 4 bases and J gave up 4 bases; unmatched junction bases: 9. Germline loops: CDR1 SGHRS, CDR2 YFSETQ.